This entry lists 17 T cell receptor beta chains sequenced from one sample in a study of identical twins. TCRdb re-called the 5' RACE reads through MiXCR, storing one row per CDR3 protein. The sample consists of over 500,000 distinct CDR3 sequences, approximately 22% of them appearing once. The same sample was also studied in work on T cells expressing NK-cell markers.

The sequencing sample was made of CD4+ T cells sorted from blood. All receptors derive from a woman in her late teens or twenties in good health.

The rearrangement joins TRBV4-2 to TRBJ2-1; 16 nucleotides line up with TRBD2. Trimming at V came to 7 bases and at J to 15 bases, leaving 12 bases not matched to a gene. This CDR3 comprises 15 residues. Germline V CDR1 and CDR2: LGHNA, YNFKEQ. CDR3 DNA sequence: TGTGCCAGCACCGGTGGGACTAGCGGGGGGGCCAGTCGGTTCTTC. Its translation: CASTGGTSGGASRFF.

This clonotype appeared many times. V usage is TRBV13 and J usage is TRBJ1-1; D is unresolved. Germline V CDR1 and CDR2: PRHDT, FYEKMQ (reference sequence). CDR3 size: 13 residues. V was shortened by 6 bases and J by 1 base, with 9 bases between the two germline ends. CDR3 residues: CASSSAWNTEAFF. The CDR3 nucleotides are TGTGCCAGCAGTTCCGCCTGGAACACTGAAGCTTTCTTT.

This clonotype was detected ten times or more. The chain uses TRBV10-3 and TRBJ2-5; weak D call: TRBD2 (6 bases). Germline V gene sequence: CDR1 ENHRY, CDR2 SYGVKD. This CDR3 is 14 amino acids long. Trimming left V 2 bases short and J 3 bases short, with 10 bases between. The CDR3: CAISEIIAEETQYF. CDR3 DNA: TGTGCCATCAGTGAGATTATAGCGGAAGAGACCCAGTACTTC.

This clonotype has just a few counts. CDR3 DNA sequence: TGCAGTGCCGGGACAGGGACGCTGGATACGCAGTATTTT. Translated, it gives CSAGTGTLDTQYF. The rearrangement links TRBV20-1 to TRBJ2-3, with 9 nucleotides matching TRBD1. The germline V gene has CDR1 DFQATT and CDR2 SNEGSKA (reference sequence). V dropped 6 bases and J dropped 6; count of bases not matched to a gene: 7. The CDR3 consists of 13 residues.

The chain couples TRBV12-3 or TRBV12-4 to TRBJ2-6; no firm D call. Trimming stripped 3 bases from V and 13 bases from J, with 7 bases between. This CDR3 has 11 amino acids. DNA of the CDR3: TGTGCCAGCAGTTTCCTTACGGTCCTGACTTTC. It encodes CASSFLTVLTF.

This clonotype was seen a few times. The V call is TRBV7-2, the J call TRBJ2-1; D gene uncertain. The CDR3 covers 14 residues. V was clipped by 7 bases and J by 0 bases, with 10 bases between them. Germline lookup yields CDR1 SGHTA and CDR2 FQGNSA. The CDR3 nucleotides are TGTGCCAGCACTCTAATCCCCTCCTACAATGAGCAGTTCTTC. Residues: CASTLIPSYNEQFF.

The chain combines TRBV7-2 with TRBJ2-1, with 10 bases fitting TRBD2. The CDR3 consists of 17 residues. Germline CDR1 and CDR2: SGHTA and FQGNSA. Germline trimming cut 4 bases from V and 4 bases from J; bases unmatched to any gene: 10. The CDR3 loop reads CASSWGGLAGVYNEQFF. The CDR3 DNA reads TGTGCCAGCAGCTGGGGCGGGCTAGCGGGAGTGTACAATGAGCAGTTCTTC. Full variable domain (missing parts from reference TRBV7-2 and TRBJ2-1): GAGVSQSPSNKVTEKGKDVELRCDPISGHTALYWYRQSLGQGLEFLIYFQGNSAPDKSGLPSDRFSAERTGGSVSTLTIQRTQQEDSAVYLCASSWGGLAGVYNEQFFGPGTRLTVL.

The chain combines TRBV24-1 with TRBJ2-3; perhaps D is TRBD1 or TRBD2 (5 bases each). The CDR3 has 14 amino acids. The V gene's germline CDR1 is KGHDR and CDR2 SFDVKD. Trimming took off 4 bases at V and 6 bases at J, with 13 bases between the two ends. Here the CDR3 reads CATSDRREFDTQYF. CDR3 nucleotides: TGTGCCACCAGTGACCGCAGGGAGTTTGATACGCAGTATTTT.

This clonotype was found a few times. This chain connects TRBV6-5 to TRBJ1-1, with 7 nucleotides matching TRBD1. V trimming: 6 bases; J trimming: 11 bases; junction bases outside the gene matches: 9. Germline V gene data show CDR1 as MNHEY and CDR2 as SVGAGI. CDR3 length: 12 amino acids. The CDR3 reads CASSRSDRDAFF. The CDR3 DNA reads as TGTGCCAGCAGCAGATCCGACAGGGACGCTTTCTTT.

This clonotype was counted a few times. The chain combines TRBV20-1 with TRBJ1-1, with D possibly TRBD1 on 6 matching bases. The length of the CDR3 is 14 residues. Germline V CDR1 and CDR2: DFQATT, SNEGSKA (reference sequence). Trimming shortened V by 0 bases and J by 5 bases, and 13 bases separated the two germline ends. As DNA, the CDR3 is TGCAGTGCTAGAGACGGGGGGCGCGAGACTGAAGCTTTCTTT. It specifies CSARDGGRETEAFF.

Only a few counts were recorded for this clonotype. The chain joins TRBV20-1 to TRBJ1-2, with D unclear. Germline loops: CDR1 DFQATT, CDR2 SNEGSKA (reference sequence). The CDR3 runs to 11 residues. V was shortened by 0 bases and J by 8 bases, with 7 bases between the two germline ends. The DNA for the CDR3 is TGCAGTGCTAGAGAAAACCCCGGCTACACCTTC. This encodes CSARENPGYTF.

V and J are TRBV7-9 and TRBJ2-2; 7 bases agree with TRBD2. The V segment lost 5 bases and the J segment 7 bases; nucleotides outside the gene matches: 7. Germline V gene lookup returns CDR1 SEHNR and CDR2 FQNEAQ (reference sequence). This CDR3 region has 14 residues. Written as DNA, the CDR3 is TGTGCCAGCAGCCCCGCGGGGGTTGTCGGGGAGCTGTTTTTT. Its translation is CASSPAGVVGELFF.

Details on this clonotype: Its ends do not fully match the called genes, so a read error is possible. V and J are TRBV7-7 and TRBJ2-5; the match to TRBD1 covers 8 bases. In germline, CDR1 is SSHAT, CDR2 FNYEAQ (reference sequence). The CDR3 runs 16 residues. Here the CDR3 reads CASSLVGQGAEETQYF. The CDR3 nucleotides are TGTGCTAGCAGCTTAGTAGGGCAGGGGGCGGAGGAGACCCAGTACTTC.

The chain combines TRBV6-5 with TRBJ1-1; D uncertain. Between the trimmed V and J ends, which lost 7 bases and 3 bases, there was a span of 12 bases. In germline, CDR1 is MNHEY, CDR2 SVGAGI. The CDR3 runs 13 residues. Here the CDR3 reads CASNFVRDTEAFF. The CDR3 coding sequence is TGTGCCAGCAATTTTGTGAGGGACACTGAAGCTTTCTTT.

This clonotype was seen a few times. The chain uses TRBV7-6 and TRBJ1-2; a weak D match, TRBD1 (6 bases). CDR1 SGHVS and CDR2 FNYEAQ come from the germline V gene. The CDR3 loop spans 15 amino acids. Trimming took 0 bases from V and 5 from J, leaving 13 bases between them. The CDR3 is CASSLAQGQTYGYTF. Here the CDR3 DNA reads TGTGCCAGCAGCTTAGCTCAGGGACAAACGTATGGCTACACCTTC.

This clonotype was detected only a few times. The chain links TRBV6-6 to TRBJ2-7; no clear D gene. From germline, CDR1 is MNHNY and CDR2 SVGAGI (reference sequence). This CDR3 has 13 residues. Deletions cut 4 bases from V and 0 bases from J, with 7 bases between. CDR3: CASSSLHSYEQYF. CDR3 sequence (DNA): TGTGCCAGCAGTTCACTTCACTCCTACGAGCAGTACTTC.

The chain links TRBV24-1 to TRBJ2-1, with 11 bases matching TRBD2. The germline CDR1 and CDR2 sequences are KGHDR and SFDVKD. This CDR3 comprises 13 residues. Trimming cost V 5 bases and J 12 bases; bases outside gene matches: 5. The CDR3 sequence: CATSVTSGRGQFF. For the CDR3, the DNA is TGTGCCACCAGTGTAACTAGCGGGAGAGGGCAGTTCTTC.